These 30 T cell receptor beta chains came from one sample sequenced in a study of early T cells in non-severe SARS-CoV-2 infection. MiXCR was run by TCRdb on the 5' RACE reads, yielding one entry per CDR3 protein. The data hold more than 95,000 distinct CDR3 sequences, with 15% to 20% observed a single time. Sequences were obtained from whole blood. The receptors were gathered from an adult who was a healthcare worker with PCR-confirmed SARS-CoV-2 infection or an uninfected control (not recorded which).

Details on this clonotype: Given the absence of the conserved phenylalanine or tryptophan at the CDR3 end, a read error is likely. The chain couples TRBV5-8 to TRBJ2-2; the D gene is possibly TRBD1 (5 bases). Germline CDR1 is SGHTS and CDR2 is YDEGEE. The CDR3 totals 15 residues. With 3 bases removed from V and 1 base from J, the gap between germline ends came to 10 bases. This CDR3 is CASSSQGGNTGELFL. The CDR3 region has the DNA TGTGCCAGCAGCTCCCAGGGTGGGAACACCGGGGAGCTGTTTTTA.

This chain links TRBV4-3 with TRBJ2-3, with 10 bases that match TRBD2. CDR1 LGHNA and CDR2 YSLEER come from the germline V gene. V shed 4 bases and J 3 bases; nucleotides not matched to a gene: 7. CDR3 length: 16 amino acids. CDR3 sequence: CASSPSSSGRTDTQYF. The CDR3 DNA follows: TGCGCCAGCAGCCCCTCGTCTAGCGGGAGAACAGATACGCAGTATTTT.

J is TRBJ2-1 and V is TRBV5-1, with TRBD2 identical over 12 bases. The CDR3 is made up of 16 amino acids. Germline trimming cut 4 bases from V and 8 bases from J; bases unmatched to any gene: 10. In germline, CDR1 is SGHRS, CDR2 YFSETQ. CDR3 nucleotides: TGCGCCAGCAGCCAGACTAGCGGGGGCTTTTGGGATGAGCAGTTCTTC. This gives the protein CASSQTSGGFWDEQFF.

This chain connects TRBV2 to TRBJ2-2; 12 bases line up with TRBD2. CDR3 length equals 16 residues. Looked up from germline, CDR1 is SNHLY and CDR2 is FYNNEI. Trimming at V came to 2 bases and at J to 6 bases, leaving 4 bases not matched to a gene. In DNA, the CDR3 is TGTGCCAGCAGTGAACTAGGACTAGCGGGGTCCGGGGAGCTGTTTTTT. Residues: CASSELGLAGSGELFF.

In the case of this clonotype: A read error may produce the germline difference seen at one junction end. V usage is TRBV12-3 or TRBV12-4 and J usage is TRBJ2-7, with D possibly being TRBD2 (6 bases). There are 12 residues in the CDR3. The CDR3 region has the DNA TGTGCCCGCAGTTTCCGGGGGTTCGAGCAGTACTTC. As protein: CARSFRGFEQYF.

In this sample, this clonotype turned up a few times. The genes are TRBV29-1 and TRBJ1-1; D may be TRBD1 (5 bases). The CDR3 extends over 13 amino acids. Trimming removed 3 bases at V and 8 bases at J, with 16 bases between. CDR1 is SQVTM, CDR2 ANQGSEA, per germline. As DNA, the CDR3 is TGCAGCGTTGAGTCCCAGGGAGGGATGGAAGCTTTCTTT. Protein: CSVESQGGMEAFF. Using reference TRBV29-1 and TRBJ1-1 for the parts outside the CDR3, the full variable domain is SAVISQKPSRDICQRGTSLTIQCQVDSQVTMMFWYRQQPGQSLTLIATANQGSEATYESGFVIDKFPISRPNLTFSTLTVSNMSPEDSSIYLCSVESQGGMEAFFGQGTRLTVV.

This rearrangement joins TRBV28 to TRBJ2-7, with a weak D call TRBD1 (6 bases). The germline CDR1 and CDR2 sequences are MDHEN and SYDVKM. CDR3 length: 14 amino acids. The V and J ends lost 2 bases and 3 bases respectively, with 11 bases between them. In DNA form, the CDR3 reads TGTGCCAGCAGTTTACGGGACACGGGCTACGAGCAGTACTTC. It translates to CASSLRDTGYEQYF.

The table lists this clonotype with many counts. The chain links TRBV28 to TRBJ2-1; D gene unclear. V dropped 10 bases and J dropped 5 bases, with 12 bases sitting between them. This CDR3 has 12 amino acids. CDR1 MDHEN and CDR2 SYDVKM come from the germline V gene. The CDR3 is CATLGPNNEQFF. As DNA, the CDR3 is TGTGCCACCCTAGGCCCCAACAATGAGCAGTTCTTC.

This clonotype was observed a handful of times. The genes are TRBV6-1 and TRBJ2-2; D uncertain. V lost 1 base and J lost 4, with 13 bases in between. In germline, CDR1 is MNHNS, CDR2 SASEGT. The CDR3 consists of 16 residues. Here the CDR3 reads CASSEDTLPLTGELFF. CDR3 sequence (DNA): TGTGCCAGCAGTGAAGATACTCTTCCACTCACCGGGGAGCTGTTTTTT.

The rearrangement links TRBV3-1 to TRBJ1-1; D is ambiguous. The CDR3 sequence is 12 residues long. V was shortened by 6 bases and J by 2 bases, with 7 bases between the two germline ends. Germline values: CDR1 LGHDT, CDR2 YNNKEL (reference sequence). The CDR3 region is CASRGTNTEAFF. The CDR3 bases are TGTGCCAGCAGGGGAACCAACACTGAAGCTTTCTTT.

J is TRBJ2-1 and V is TRBV4-3; the match to TRBD2 covers 8 bases. The CDR3 is 17 residues long. CDR1 is LGHNA, CDR2 YSLEER, per germline. Unmatched junction bases numbered 8, after V lost 0 bases and J lost 4 bases. The CDR3 region is CASSQEIGRARYNEQFF. As DNA, the CDR3 is TGCGCCAGCAGCCAAGAGATCGGGAGGGCCCGTTACAATGAGCAGTTCTTC.

J is TRBJ2-1 and V is TRBV7-2; 10 nucleotides align to TRBD1. Germline assignment: CDR1 SGHTA and CDR2 FQGNSA. This CDR3 has 14 amino acids. Trimming cost V 4 bases and J 8 bases; bases outside gene matches: 5. For the CDR3, the DNA is TGTGCCAGCAGCTCCGGACAGGGGGGCCATGAGCAGTTCTTC. Protein product: CASSSGQGGHEQFF.

This clonotype came up a few times. In nucleotides, the CDR3 is TGTGCCAGCAGCCCCCGACAGGGCTTAAATTCACCCCTCCACTTT. As protein: CASSPRQGLNSPLHF. The V and J genes are TRBV27 and TRBJ1-6, with 7 positions matching TRBD1. CDR1 is MNHEY and CDR2 is SMNVEV in the germline V gene (reference sequence). V shed 6 bases and J 7 bases; nucleotides not matched to a gene: 9. The CDR3 length is 15 residues.

The chain links TRBV5-1 to TRBJ2-7; the D gene is possibly TRBD1 (6 bases). The ends were cut back, 2 bases at V and 1 base at J, with 10 bases in the middle. Germline CDR1 is SGHRS and CDR2 is YFSETQ. The CDR3 contains 14 residues. The CDR3 bases are TGCGCCAGCAGCTTTGGGACACCTTCCTACGAGCAGTACTTC. It specifies CASSFGTPSYEQYF. Drawing the rest from reference TRBV5-1 and TRBJ2-7, the complete variable domain is KAGVTQTPRYLIKTRGQQVTLSCSPISGHRSVSWYQQTPGQGLQFLFEYFSETQRNKGNFPGRFSGRQFSNSRSEMNVSTLELGDSALYLCASSFGTPSYEQYFGPGTRLTVT.

This clonotype was observed a few times. The chain uses TRBV30 and TRBJ1-1; weak D call: TRBD1 (5 bases). Trimming pared 3 bases from V and 2 bases from J, leaving 19 bases between. The CDR3 runs 16 residues. CDR1 and CDR2 (germline): GTSNPN, SVGIG (reference sequence). CDR3 bases: TGTGCCTGGAGGTCCAAGCGGGGCGGACGTAACACTGAAGCTTTCTTT. The encoded protein is CAWRSKRGGRNTEAFF.

The V call is TRBV5-1, the J call TRBJ2-7, with D possibly TRBD2 on 6 matching bases. The CDR3 totals 12 residues. Trimming removed 3 bases from V and 5 bases from J, with 9 bases in between. Germline V lookup: CDR1 SGHRS, CDR2 YFSETQ. This CDR3 reads CASSSREDEQYF. CDR3 DNA: TGCGCCAGCAGCTCCAGGGAGGACGAGCAGTACTTC.

This clonotype was detected many times. A junction boundary mismatches the germline segment, possibly from a read error. This chain links TRBV7-7 with TRBJ2-1, with 10 positions matching TRBD2. The CDR3 spans 14 residues. Germline V gene sequence: CDR1 SSHAT, CDR2 FNYEAQ (reference sequence). CDR3 in amino acids: CASNPSGGRNEQFF. The CDR3 region has the DNA TGTGCTAGCAACCCTAGCGGGGGAAGAAATGAGCAGTTCTTC.

The chain carries TRBV18 and TRBJ1-2, with D hard to call. V gave up 6 bases and J gave up 4 bases, with 15 bases separating them. Per the germline V gene, CDR1 is KGHSH and CDR2 is LQKENI. CDR3 length equals 14 residues. In DNA form, the CDR3 reads TGTGCCAGCTCCCCGCGAGATTTTTCCTATGGCTACACCTTC. This sequence encodes CASSPRDFSYGYTF.

In its sample, this clonotype was seen many times. The chain employs TRBV20-1 and TRBJ2-3; 8 bases fit TRBD2. Germline CDR1 DFQATT, CDR2 SNEGSKA (reference sequence). The V and J ends lost 5 bases and 4 bases, in that order; junction bases with no gene match: 14. The CDR3 length is 16 residues. CDR3 in amino acids: CSARTSRGAVADTQYF. The CDR3 bases are TGCAGTGCTCGGACTAGCCGGGGGGCCGTTGCAGATACGCAGTATTTT.

This chain uses TRBV5-5 with TRBJ2-2; D not resolved. Trimming left V 7 bases short and J 7 bases short, with 11 bases between. The CDR3 is made up of 12 amino acids. From germline, CDR1 is SGHKS and CDR2 YYEKEE (reference sequence). CDR3 in amino acids: CASRQVVGELFF. The CDR3 DNA reads as TGTGCCAGCCGCCAGGTTGTCGGGGAGCTGTTTTTT.

The chain links TRBV12-5 to TRBJ2-7; the match to TRBD2 covers 8 bases. This CDR3 is built from 15 residues. CDR1 LGHNT and CDR2 FRNRAP come from the germline V gene. The ends lost 6 bases at V and 4 bases at J; junction bases unmatched: 11. CDR3 loop: CASGPPPSGFYEQYF. CDR3 DNA sequence: TGTGCTAGTGGCCCTCCACCTAGCGGGTTTTACGAGCAGTACTTC.

The V call is TRBV20-1, the J call TRBJ1-2; the match to TRBD1 covers 7 bases. V trimming: 8 bases; J trimming: 0 bases; junction bases outside the gene matches: 12. CDR3 length: 15 residues. Germline V gene data show CDR1 as DFQATT and CDR2 as SNEGSKA (reference sequence). Here the CDR3 DNA reads TGCAGTACCAGACAGGGAAGTTTCGCTAACTATGGCTACACCTTC. It translates to CSTRQGSFANYGYTF.

The chain is built from TRBV12-3 or TRBV12-4 and TRBJ1-5; no firm D call. The CDR3 runs to 12 residues. The V end was cut by 6 bases, the J end by 7 bases, with 10 bases between. The CDR3 spells CASRRGRQPQHF. As DNA, the CDR3 is TGTGCCAGCAGAAGAGGGAGACAGCCCCAGCATTTT.

The rearrangement joins TRBV20-1 to TRBJ2-1; TRBD2 is a possible D gene (6 bases). This CDR3 has 14 residues. Germline V gene sequence: CDR1 DFQATT, CDR2 SNEGSKA (reference sequence). Trimming removed 3 bases at V and 4 bases at J, with 13 bases between. The CDR3 region is CSASRDSVYNEQFF. Here the CDR3 DNA reads TGCAGTGCTAGCCGGGACTCCGTTTACAATGAGCAGTTCTTC.

As regards this clonotype: Mismatch with germline at one junction end may stem from a read error. The chain carries TRBV7-2 and TRBJ2-7, with 11 bases fitting TRBD2. The CDR3 contains 16 residues. Germline V lookup: CDR1 SGHTA, CDR2 FQGNSA. The CDR3 region is CACSLAGLAVRGKQYF. The CDR3 DNA follows: TGTGCCTGCAGCTTAGCGGGACTAGCGGTTAGGGGCAAGCAGTACTTC.

This clonotype has ten or more counts. The chain recombines TRBV28 with TRBJ2-2; D possibly corresponds to TRBD1 (5 bases). This CDR3 is 16 amino acids long. The V gene lost 6 bases and the J gene lost 1 base, with 15 bases spanning the gap. Germline V CDR1 and CDR2: MDHEN, SYDVKM. CDR3: CASSPSPGQNTGELFF. CDR3 nucleotide sequence: TGTGCCAGCAGCCCCAGCCCCGGACAGAACACCGGGGAGCTGTTTTTT.

This rearrangement joins TRBV15 to TRBJ2-7, with D uncertain. Per germline, CDR1 LNHNV and CDR2 YYDKDF (reference sequence). Trimming cost V 2 bases and J 0 bases, with 14 bases left between them. There are 16 residues in the CDR3. This CDR3 is CATSRLQDQSSYEQYF. In DNA form, the CDR3 reads TGTGCCACCAGCAGACTCCAGGACCAAAGCTCCTACGAGCAGTACTTC.

This chain connects TRBV29-1 to TRBJ2-5; no definite D call. V lost 4 bases to trimming and J lost 2 bases, with 14 bases between them. CDR3 size: 14 residues. Germline lookup yields CDR1 SQVTM and CDR2 ANQGSEA. The CDR3 protein is CSVVSFGMQETQYF. The CDR3 DNA reads TGCAGCGTTGTAAGCTTTGGGATGCAAGAGACCCAGTACTTC.

Many counts were recorded for this clonotype. This chain joins TRBV20-1 and TRBJ2-7; 15 nucleotides match TRBD2. With V trimmed by 1 base and J by 1 base, 11 bases remained unmatched. CDR1 DFQATT and CDR2 SNEGSKA come from the germline V gene (reference sequence). CDR3 length: 19 amino acids. CDR3 protein: CSARASGLAGGPGSYEQYF. CDR3 in DNA: TGCAGTGCTAGAGCCTCGGGACTAGCGGGAGGTCCTGGGTCCTACGAGCAGTACTTC.

The chain carries TRBV7-9 and TRBJ1-2; D unresolved. The CDR3 is 14 amino acids. Looked up from germline, CDR1 is SEHNR and CDR2 is FQNEAQ (reference sequence). V lost 0 bases and J lost 6, with 11 bases in between. This CDR3 is CASSLAGTLNGYTF. The CDR3, as DNA: TGTGCCAGCAGCTTAGCAGGCACATTAAATGGCTACACCTTC.